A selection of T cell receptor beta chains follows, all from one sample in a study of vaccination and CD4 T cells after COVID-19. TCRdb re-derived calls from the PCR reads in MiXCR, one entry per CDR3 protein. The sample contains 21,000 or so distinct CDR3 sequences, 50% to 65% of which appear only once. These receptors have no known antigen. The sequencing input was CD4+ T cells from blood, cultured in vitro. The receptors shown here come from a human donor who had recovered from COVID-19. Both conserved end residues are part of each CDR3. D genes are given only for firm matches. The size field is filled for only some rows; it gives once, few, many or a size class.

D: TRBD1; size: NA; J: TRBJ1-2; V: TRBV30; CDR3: CAWRVTGEDGYTF; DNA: TGTGCCTGGAGAGTGACAGGGGAGGATGGCTACACCTTC
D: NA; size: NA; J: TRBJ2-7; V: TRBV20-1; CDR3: CSAGRRTDSYEQYF; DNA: TGCAGTGCGGGACGCAGGACAGATTCCTACGAGCAGTACTTC
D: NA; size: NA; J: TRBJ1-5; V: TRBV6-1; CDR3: CASSSGPDSNQPQHF; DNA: TGTGCCAGCAGCTCAGGGCCGGACAGCAATCAGCCCCAGCATTTT
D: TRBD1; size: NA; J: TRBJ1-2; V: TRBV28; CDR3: CASSLGTANYGYTF; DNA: TGTGCCAGCAGTTTAGGGACAGCTAACTATGGCTACACCTTC
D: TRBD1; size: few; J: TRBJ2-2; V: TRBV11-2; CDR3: CASRDEGQDTGELFF; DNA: TGTGCCAGCAGAGACGAGGGACAGGACACCGGGGAGCTGTTTTTT
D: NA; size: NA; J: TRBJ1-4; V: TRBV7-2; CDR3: CASSSMGRDEKLFF; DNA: TGTGCCAGCAGCTCTATGGGTAGGGATGAAAAACTGTTTTTT
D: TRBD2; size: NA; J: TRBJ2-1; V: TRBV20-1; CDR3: CSAKRESLNEQFF; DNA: TGCAGTGCTAAGCGGGAGTCATTGAATGAGCAGTTCTTC
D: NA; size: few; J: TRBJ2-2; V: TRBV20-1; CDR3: CSARDLSELFF; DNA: TGCAGTGCTAGAGACCTCTCGGAGCTGTTTTTT
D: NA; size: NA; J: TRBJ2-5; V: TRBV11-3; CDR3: CASSLSPFGGGQETQYF; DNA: TGTGCCAGCAGCTTATCCCCGTTTGGGGGTGGGCAAGAGACCCAGTACTTC
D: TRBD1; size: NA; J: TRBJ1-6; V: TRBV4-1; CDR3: CASSPTTGRGSPLHF; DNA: TGCGCCAGCAGCCCTACGACAGGGCGGGGCTCACCCCTCCACTTT
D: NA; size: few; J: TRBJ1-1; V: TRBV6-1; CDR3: CASSRQPGTEAFF; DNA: TGTGCCAGCAGCCGTCAACCGGGCACTGAAGCTTTCTTT
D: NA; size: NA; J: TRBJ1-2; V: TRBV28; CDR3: CASWPGYHGYTF; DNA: TGTGCCAGCTGGCCCGGGTACCATGGCTACACCTTC
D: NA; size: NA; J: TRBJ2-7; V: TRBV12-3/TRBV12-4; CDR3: CASSLASPGEQYF; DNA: TGTGCCAGCAGTTTAGCCAGCCCCGGTGAGCAGTACTTC
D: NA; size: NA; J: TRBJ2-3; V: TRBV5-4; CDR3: CASSLTQDLNSDTQYF; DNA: TGTGCCAGCAGCTTGACCCAGGACCTTAACTCCGATACGCAGTATTTT
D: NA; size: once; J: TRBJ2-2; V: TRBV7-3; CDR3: CASSLMGESEELFF; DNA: TGTGCCAGCAGCTTAATGGGGGAATCCGAGGAGCTGTTTTTT
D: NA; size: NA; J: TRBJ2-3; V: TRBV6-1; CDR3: CASRGWGSGTDTQYF; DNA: TGTGCCAGCAGGGGATGGGGCAGTGGTACAGATACGCAGTATTTT